This is a list of T cell receptor beta chains from one sample in a study of shared clonotypes between healthy human individuals. The repertoire was sequenced with immunoSEQ multiplex PCR; TCRdb's copy has only in-frame clones and lacks some. The table has around 1,900,000 clones, 90% to 95% seen once. Material for sequencing was naive CD8+ T cells from PBMCs. Source of these receptors: a man between 18 and 35 years old in good health. Some clones in this sample may be carry-over from other donors' samples. The CDR3 runs from the conserved cysteine through the conserved F or W. A D gene is named only where the DNA matches it firmly. Not every row has a clone size; where given, it reads once, few, many or a size class.

CDR3nt,CDR3aa,d_gene,abundance,v_gene,j_gene
TGTGCCAGCAGCTTAGGTCGAAGGCTCGGGTGGCCCGAGCAGTACTTC,CASSLGRRLGWPEQYF,-,-,TRBV7-2,TRBJ2-7
TGTGCCAGCAGCTTGTCGAGAGAGCAGTTCTTC,CASSLSREQFF,-,once,TRBV7-9,TRBJ2-1
TGCGCCAGCAGTAGAACCGGGACAGGGGTTAACTATGGCTACACCTTC,CASSRTGTGVNYGYTF,TRBD1,-,TRBV4-1,TRBJ1-2
TGTGCCAGCAGCCCAAGGCGACAGGGGAGTACCTACAATGAGCAGTTCTTC,CASSPRRQGSTYNEQFF,TRBD1,-,TRBV11-3,TRBJ2-1
TGTGCCAGCAGCTCAAGGACAGGGGATTACGAGCAGTACTTC,CASSSRTGDYEQYF,TRBD1,once,TRBV7-9,TRBJ2-7
TGCAGCGCTGAGGGGACGACAGGACTAGCCAAAAACATTCAGTACTTC,CSAEGTTGLAKNIQYF,-,-,TRBV29-1,TRBJ2-4
TGCGCCAGCAGCTTAATCCCTAGCAATCAGCCCCAGCATTTT,CASSLIPSNQPQHF,-,-,TRBV5-1,TRBJ1-5
TGTGCCAGCTCACCACCCTCCTACGAGCAGTACTTC,CASSPPSYEQYF,-,few,TRBV18,TRBJ2-7
TGCGCCAGCAGCTTCGGGACAGGGAGTCCCTACGAGCAGTACTTC,CASSFGTGSPYEQYF,TRBD1,-,TRBV5-1,TRBJ2-7
TGTGCCATCAGTGAGCCGGATAGCGGAGTTCAAGAGACCCAGTACTTC,CAISEPDSGVQETQYF,-,-,TRBV10-3,TRBJ2-5
TGCGCCAGCAGCTTGTGGGGGAGGCTACCCTACGAGCAGTACTTC,CASSLWGRLPYEQYF,-,once,TRBV5-1,TRBJ2-7
TGTGCCAGCAAACCCGGGACAGCTCGGTTCTACCACTATGGCTACACCTTC,CASKPGTARFYHYGYTF,TRBD1,-,TRBV28,TRBJ1-2
TGTGCCAGCACCACCCTGGGGCAGATTAGCACAGATACGCAGTATTTT,CASTTLGQISTDTQYF,-,once,TRBV7-9,TRBJ2-3
TGTGCCAGCAGCTTAATCCCCCGGACTAGCAATCAGCCCCAGCATTTT,CASSLIPRTSNQPQHF,-,-,TRBV7-2,TRBJ1-5
TGTGCCAGCAGCGAATGGGGGGGAGCCGGAGACAATGAGCAGTTCTTC,CASSEWGGAGDNEQFF,TRBD2,-,TRBV9,TRBJ2-1
TGTGCCAGCACTCTAGCGGGTTTTTACGAGCAGTACTTC,CASTLAGFYEQYF,TRBD2,-,TRBV28,TRBJ2-7
TGCAGCCCTAGAGCGGGCCCCACCCAAGAGACCCAGTACTTC,CSPRAGPTQETQYF,-,-,TRBV29-1,TRBJ2-5
TGTGCCAGCAGCGTAGGCGGGGGTAACTACGAGCAGTACTTC,CASSVGGGNYEQYF,TRBD2,-,TRBV9,TRBJ2-7
TGTGCCAGCAGCTTAATGGGGGATAACACTGAAGCTTTCTTT,CASSLMGDNTEAFF,-,-,TRBV13,TRBJ1-1
TGCAGCGTTTGGCGGAACACCGGGGAGCTGTTTTTT,CSVWRNTGELFF,-,-,TRBV29-1,TRBJ2-2
TGTGCCACCAGCCGCCTGGGACAGGGAAGGGACGAGCAGTACTTC,CATSRLGQGRDEQYF,TRBD1,once,TRBV15,TRBJ2-7
TGTGCCAGCAGCTACCGAACCCCCGGGAGGAACACTGAAGCTTTCTTT,CASSYRTPGRNTEAFF,-,-,TRBV6-6,TRBJ1-1
TGTGCCAGCGCCCCCAGGGCCGAAACCACCGGGGAGCTGTTTTTT,CASAPRAETTGELFF,-,-,TRBV13,TRBJ2-2
TGCAGCGTTGGGGGTGGGGGTAAGGGCACTGAAGCTTTCTTT,CSVGGGGKGTEAFF,-,-,TRBV29-1,TRBJ1-1
TGTGCCAGCAGCTTAGAAACGTTGGGGGAGTATTCGAGCTCCTACAATGAGCAGTTCTTC,CASSLETLGEYSSSYNEQFF,-,-,TRBV13,TRBJ2-1
TGCAGCGTTGAAGCCCCCCTAGCGGGAGGGGGCGGGGAGCTGTTTTTT,CSVEAPLAGGGGELFF,TRBD2,-,TRBV29-1,TRBJ2-2
TGTGCCACGGGGGCAGGGATTCGAGAGCCCCAGCATTTT,CATGAGIREPQHF,-,few,TRBV15,TRBJ1-5
TGTGCCAGCAGCCAGGGTCTTAGCGGGAGGCCACCCTACGAGCAGTACTTC,CASSQGLSGRPPYEQYF,TRBD2,-,TRBV4-2,TRBJ2-7
TGTGCCAGCAGTTTGGGGTCTCACGATACGCAGTATTTT,CASSLGSHDTQYF,-,-,TRBV27,TRBJ2-3
TGTGCCAGTAGTGTAACCGGGACTAGCGGATACGAGCAGTACTTC,CASSVTGTSGYEQYF,TRBD2,-,TRBV19,TRBJ2-7
TGTGCAACGGGAGACGAGGGAGATACGCAGTATTTT,CATGDEGDTQYF,-,-,TRBV19,TRBJ2-3
TGTGCCAGTAGTATAGTCTGGAGAGAGGTGCCCTCAACGACTGAAGCTTTCTTT,CASSIVWREVPSTTEAFF,-,-,TRBV19,TRBJ1-1
TGTGCCTGGAGTCGAGAATACACCGGGGAGCTGTTTTTT,CAWSREYTGELFF,-,-,TRBV30,TRBJ2-2
TGTGCCAGCAGCCAAGGGCTAGCCACAGATACGCAGTATTTT,CASSQGLATDTQYF,-,-,TRBV14,TRBJ2-3
TGCGCCAGCAGCCCTGCTAGTGGCTCCTACAATGAGCAGTTCTTC,CASSPASGSYNEQFF,-,-,TRBV5-1,TRBJ2-1
TGTGCGGCAGGGTATCTCTCCTACGAGCAGTACTTC,CAAGYLSYEQYF,-,-,TRBV6-5,TRBJ2-7
TGTGCCAGCAGTGAAGTTGGGACATCAAATGAAAAACTGTTTTTT,CASSEVGTSNEKLFF,-,-,TRBV2,TRBJ1-4
TGTGCCAGCAGCCCCGAGGCGGTTCGGCTAGCGCGAGACAATGAGCAGTTCTTC,CASSPEAVRLARDNEQFF,-,-,TRBV7-9,TRBJ2-1
TGTGCCAGCAGCTTAGGTTCAAGGACATTATATGGCTACACCTTC,CASSLGSRTLYGYTF,-,-,TRBV7-9,TRBJ1-2
TGTGCTAGCGGTTCTGATGGGGTGAACACTGAAGCTTTCTTT,CASGSDGVNTEAFF,-,-,TRBV12-5,TRBJ1-1
TGTGCCAGCAGCCAGGGACTAGGGAACGGTAATGAGCAGTTCTTC,CASSQGLGNGNEQFF,TRBD2,-,TRBV6-5,TRBJ2-1
TGTGCCAGCAGCGTAGAGGGTACCCAGTACTTC,CASSVEGTQYF,-,-,TRBV9,TRBJ2-5
TGTGCCAGCAGTTTATCCCAGGGCCTTCTCGTCGAGCAGTACTTC,CASSLSQGLLVEQYF,-,-,TRBV27,TRBJ2-7
TGTGCCAGCAGCTTGTCGCCCGATCCGGGAAGGCCCCAGCATTTT,CASSLSPDPGRPQHF,-,-,TRBV5-4,TRBJ1-5
TGTGCCAGCAGCCCAAGCCCCGCCGCGGGGAACGAGCAGTACTTC,CASSPSPAAGNEQYF,-,-,TRBV13,TRBJ2-7
TGTGCCAGCAGCCGGCTTGTGGGGGGATACGAGCAGTACTTC,CASSRLVGGYEQYF,-,-,TRBV2,TRBJ2-7
TGTGCCAGCAGTTTAGGATGGACTAGCGGGAGATTACATGAGCAGTTCTTC,CASSLGWTSGRLHEQFF,TRBD2,-,TRBV27,TRBJ2-1
TGTGCCAGCAGTGCGTCAGGGTTAGATGGCTACACCTTC,CASSASGLDGYTF,-,few,TRBV2,TRBJ1-2
TGCGCCAGCAGCCAAGATGGCTACGAGCAGTACTTC,CASSQDGYEQYF,-,few,TRBV4-1,TRBJ2-7
TGTGCCAGCAGTCGACAGGGGCTGAACACTGAAGCTTTCTTT,CASSRQGLNTEAFF,TRBD1,-,TRBV2,TRBJ1-1
TGTGCCAGCAGCGTAGGGAGTAAGTCCTACGAGCAGTACTTC,CASSVGSKSYEQYF,-,-,TRBV9,TRBJ2-7
TGCGCCAGCAGCCCCGGGAGTTCCTACAATGAGCAGTTCTTC,CASSPGSSYNEQFF,-,-,TRBV4-1,TRBJ2-1
TGTGCCAGCAGTGAAGGGACTAGTTTCGGGGAGCTGTTTTTT,CASSEGTSFGELFF,TRBD2,-,TRBV6-4,TRBJ2-2